This TCR beta chain came from a study of T-cell memory formation after mild COVID-19. MiXCR was run by TCRdb on the 5' RACE reads, yielding one entry per CDR3 protein. This table has 350,000 to 450,000 distinct CDR3 sequences, 20% to 25% appearing once. The sample holds a few counts of this clonotype. CDR1 and CDR2 from the germline V gene are SNHLY and FYNNEI. This CDR3 has 14 amino acids. V shed 5 bases, J shed 0 bases, and the junction held 3 bases outside the gene matches. The genes are TRBV2 and TRBJ2-7; 8 bases fit TRBD2. The TCR originated in an adult woman who had mild COVID-19 (a few samples of this study predate the infection). Cell type and time point are not known. What was sequenced was PBMCs or a T cell subset sorted from them (not recorded which). This CDR3 reads CASSTSGNSYEQYF. For the CDR3, the DNA is TGTGCCAGCAGTACTAGCGGCAACTCCTACGAGCAGTACTTC.